This T cell receptor (beta chain) emerged from a study of identical twins. A few counts support this clonotype. Its target is not known. TCRdb analysed the 5' RACE reads with MiXCR anew, one entry per CDR3 protein. Found here are some 690,000 distinct CDR3 sequences, 20% to 25% of them singletons; the top ten hold roughly 4%. Healthy Caucasians, and only they, were the donors. The CDR3 sequence is 13 residues long. Germline V CDR1 and CDR2: SGDLS, YYNGEE. V trimming: 4 bases; J trimming: 8 bases; junction bases outside the gene matches: 4. Study-wide findings and caveats: Among beta out-of-frame sequences, excess sharing between twins appeared weaker.

This sample was shared with a second study, whose subject was T cells expressing NK-cell markers. That report notes: Dominant NKG2C+ clonotypes made up about 1.0-7.0% of CD8+ T cells in roughly 6 donors. Several donors showed these clonotypes also leading the CD3+CD56-NKG2C+ fraction.

This TCR was recovered from a woman younger than 35 in good health. The rearrangement uses TRBV9 and TRBJ1-2; 11 bases match TRBD1. The sequenced material came from PBMCs. For the CDR3, the DNA is TGTGCCAGCAGCCAGGGACAGGGGGAAGGCTACACCTTC. Its protein product is CASSQGQGEGYTF.